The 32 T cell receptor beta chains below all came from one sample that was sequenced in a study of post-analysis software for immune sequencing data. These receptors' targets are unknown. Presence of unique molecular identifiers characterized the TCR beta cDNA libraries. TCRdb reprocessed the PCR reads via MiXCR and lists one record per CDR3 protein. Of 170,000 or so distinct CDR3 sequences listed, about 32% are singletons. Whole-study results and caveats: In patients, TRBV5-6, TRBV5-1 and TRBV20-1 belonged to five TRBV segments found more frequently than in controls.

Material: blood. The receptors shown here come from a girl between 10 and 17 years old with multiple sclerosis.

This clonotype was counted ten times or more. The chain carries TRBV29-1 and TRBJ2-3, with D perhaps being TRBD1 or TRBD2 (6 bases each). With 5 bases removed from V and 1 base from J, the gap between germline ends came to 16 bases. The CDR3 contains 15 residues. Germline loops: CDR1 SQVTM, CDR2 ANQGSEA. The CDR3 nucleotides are TGCAGCGTTCCTTCCAATAGGGGGGGCACAGATACGCAGTATTTT. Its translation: CSVPSNRGGTDTQYF.

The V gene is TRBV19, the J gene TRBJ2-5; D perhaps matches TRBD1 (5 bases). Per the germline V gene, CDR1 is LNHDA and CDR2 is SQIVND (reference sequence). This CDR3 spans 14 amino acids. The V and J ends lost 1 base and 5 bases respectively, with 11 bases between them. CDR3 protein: CASSIGWTRETQYF. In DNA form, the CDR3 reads TGTGCCAGTAGTATAGGATGGACACGGGAGACCCAGTACTTC.

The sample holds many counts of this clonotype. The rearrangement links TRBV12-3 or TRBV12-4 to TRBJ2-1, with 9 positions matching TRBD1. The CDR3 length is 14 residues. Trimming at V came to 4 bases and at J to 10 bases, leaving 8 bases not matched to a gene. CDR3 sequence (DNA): TGTGCCAGCAGTTACGGACAGGGGCTTACGGAGCAGTTCTTC. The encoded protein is CASSYGQGLTEQFF.

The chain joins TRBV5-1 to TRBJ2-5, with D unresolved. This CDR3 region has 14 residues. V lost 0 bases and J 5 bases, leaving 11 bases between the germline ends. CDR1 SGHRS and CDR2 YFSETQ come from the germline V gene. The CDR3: CASSLEQLGETQYF. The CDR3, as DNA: TGCGCCAGCAGCTTGGAGCAGCTTGGGGAGACCCAGTACTTC.

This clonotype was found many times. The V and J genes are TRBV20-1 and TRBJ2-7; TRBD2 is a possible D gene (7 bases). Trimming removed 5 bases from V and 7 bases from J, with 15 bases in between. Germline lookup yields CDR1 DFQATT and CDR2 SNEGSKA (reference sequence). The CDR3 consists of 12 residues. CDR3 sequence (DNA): TGCAGTGCTGGGGGCGGGAGAACGGAGCAGTACTTC. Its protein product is CSAGGGRTEQYF.

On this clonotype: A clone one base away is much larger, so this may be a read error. For the CDR3, the DNA is TGTGCCAGCAGGCCCGGCTTAGCGTACAATGAGCAGTTCTTC. It codes for CASRPGLAYNEQFF. The chain uses TRBV12-3 or TRBV12-4 and TRBJ2-1; tentatively, D is TRBD2 (5 bases). V shed 6 bases and J shed 4 bases, with 13 bases lying between them. The CDR3 sequence is 14 residues long.

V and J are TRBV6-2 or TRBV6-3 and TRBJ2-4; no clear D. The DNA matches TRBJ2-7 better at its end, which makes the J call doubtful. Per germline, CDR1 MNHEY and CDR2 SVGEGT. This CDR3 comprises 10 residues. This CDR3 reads CASGFGEQYF. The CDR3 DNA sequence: TGTGCCAGCGGTTTCGGCGAGCAGTACTTC.

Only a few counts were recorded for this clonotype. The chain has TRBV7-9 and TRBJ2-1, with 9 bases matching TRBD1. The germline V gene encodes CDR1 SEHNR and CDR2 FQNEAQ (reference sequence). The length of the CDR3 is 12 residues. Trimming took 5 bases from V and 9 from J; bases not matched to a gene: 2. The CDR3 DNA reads TGTGCCAGCAGCCCGGACAGGGGTGAGCAGTTCTTC. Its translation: CASSPDRGEQFF.

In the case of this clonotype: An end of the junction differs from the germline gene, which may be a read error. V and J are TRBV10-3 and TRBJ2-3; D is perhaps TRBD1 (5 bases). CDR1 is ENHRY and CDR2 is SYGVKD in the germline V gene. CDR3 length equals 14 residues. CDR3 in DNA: TGTGCCTTCAGGCCCACTCAGGGAACAGATACGCAGTATTTT. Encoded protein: CAFRPTQGTDTQYF.

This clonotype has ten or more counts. CDR3 coding DNA: TGCAGTGCTAGCCGGACAGGGCCCATGAACACTGAAGCTTTCTTT. Encoded protein: CSASRTGPMNTEAFF. This chain uses TRBV20-1 with TRBJ1-1; the match to TRBD1 covers 8 bases. Germline values: CDR1 DFQATT, CDR2 SNEGSKA (reference sequence). This CDR3 is 15 amino acids long. Trimming cost V 3 bases and J 0 bases; bases outside gene matches: 6.

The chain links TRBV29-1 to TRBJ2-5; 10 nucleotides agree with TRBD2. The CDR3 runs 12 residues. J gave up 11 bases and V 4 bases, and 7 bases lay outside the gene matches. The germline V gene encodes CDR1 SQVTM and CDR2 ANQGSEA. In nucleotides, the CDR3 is TGCAGCGTTGGAGCGGGAGGGGATGAGCAGTACTTC. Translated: CSVGAGGDEQYF.

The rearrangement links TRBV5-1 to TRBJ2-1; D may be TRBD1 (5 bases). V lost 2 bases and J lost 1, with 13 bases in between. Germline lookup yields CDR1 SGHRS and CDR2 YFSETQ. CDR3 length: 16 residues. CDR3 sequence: CASSFPRVESYNEQFF. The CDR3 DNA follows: TGCGCCAGCAGCTTTCCCAGGGTCGAGTCCTACAATGAGCAGTTCTTC.

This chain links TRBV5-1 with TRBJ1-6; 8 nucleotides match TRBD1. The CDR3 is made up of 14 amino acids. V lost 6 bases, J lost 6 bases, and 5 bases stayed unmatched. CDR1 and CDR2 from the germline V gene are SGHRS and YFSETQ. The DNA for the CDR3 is TGCGCCAGCACTGTAGACAGGGGTAATTCACCCCTCCACTTT. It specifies CASTVDRGNSPLHF.

CDR3 sequence reads: CASSVPGLYGYTF. The CDR3 DNA reads as TGTGCCAGCAGTGTGCCAGGGCTTTATGGCTACACCTTC. The chain couples TRBV25-1 to TRBJ1-2; perhaps TRBD1 as D (5 bases). The germline gives CDR1 MGHDK, CDR2 SYGVNS. V dropped 4 bases and J dropped 5 bases, with 11 bases sitting between them. This CDR3 has 13 residues.

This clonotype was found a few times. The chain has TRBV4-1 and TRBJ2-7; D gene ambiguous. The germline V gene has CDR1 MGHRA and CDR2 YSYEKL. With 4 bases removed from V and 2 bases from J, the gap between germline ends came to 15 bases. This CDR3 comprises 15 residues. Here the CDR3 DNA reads TGCGCCAGCAGCCTGGAGAGGAGTGGCCCCTACGAGCAGTACTTC. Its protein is CASSLERSGPYEQYF.

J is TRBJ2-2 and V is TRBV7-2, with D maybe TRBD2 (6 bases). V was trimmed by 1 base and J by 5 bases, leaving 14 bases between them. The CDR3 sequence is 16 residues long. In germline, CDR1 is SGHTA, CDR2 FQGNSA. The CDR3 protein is CASSLEPGRGTGELFF. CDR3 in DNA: TGTGCCAGCAGCTTAGAGCCCGGGAGAGGGACCGGGGAGCTGTTTTTT.

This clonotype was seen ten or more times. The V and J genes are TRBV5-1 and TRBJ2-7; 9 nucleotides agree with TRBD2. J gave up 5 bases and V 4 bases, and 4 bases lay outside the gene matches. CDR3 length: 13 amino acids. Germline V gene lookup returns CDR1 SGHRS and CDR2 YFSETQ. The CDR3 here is CASSLAGRDEQYF. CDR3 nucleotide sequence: TGCGCCAGCAGCCTAGCGGGAAGGGACGAGCAGTACTTC. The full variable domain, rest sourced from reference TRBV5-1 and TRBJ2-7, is KAGVTQTPRYLIKTRGQQVTLSCSPISGHRSVSWYQQTPGQGLQFLFEYFSETQRNKGNFPGRFSGRQFSNSRSEMNVSTLELGDSALYLCASSLAGRDEQYFGPGTRLTVT.

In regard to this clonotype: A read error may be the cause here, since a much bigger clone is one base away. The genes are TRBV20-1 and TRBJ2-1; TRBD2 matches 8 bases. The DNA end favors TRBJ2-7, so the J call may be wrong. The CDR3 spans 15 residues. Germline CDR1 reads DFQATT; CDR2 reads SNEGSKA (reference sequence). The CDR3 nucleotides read TGCAACACATCACCGGGACTAGTATCGGGCGACGAGCAGTACTTC. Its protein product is CNTSPGLVSGDEQYF.

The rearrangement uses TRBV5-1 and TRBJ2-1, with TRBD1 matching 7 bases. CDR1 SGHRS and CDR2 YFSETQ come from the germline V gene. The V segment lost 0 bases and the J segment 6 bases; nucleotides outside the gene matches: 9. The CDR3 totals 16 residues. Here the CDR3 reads CASSLERDRRGNEQFF. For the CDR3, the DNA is TGCGCCAGCAGCTTGGAAAGGGACAGACGGGGCAATGAGCAGTTCTTC.

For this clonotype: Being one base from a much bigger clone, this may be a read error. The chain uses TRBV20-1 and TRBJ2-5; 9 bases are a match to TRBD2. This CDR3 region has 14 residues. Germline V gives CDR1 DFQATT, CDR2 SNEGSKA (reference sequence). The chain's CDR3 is CSAYLAGAGETRYF. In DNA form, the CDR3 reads TGCAGTGCTTACTTAGCGGGAGCTGGAGAGACCCGGTACTTC.

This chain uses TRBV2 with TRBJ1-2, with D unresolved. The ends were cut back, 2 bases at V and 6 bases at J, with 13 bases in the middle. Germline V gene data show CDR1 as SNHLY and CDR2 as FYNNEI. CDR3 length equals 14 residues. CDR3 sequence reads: CASSEIRGVDGYTF. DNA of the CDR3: TGTGCCAGCAGTGAAATCCGTGGTGTGGATGGCTACACCTTC.

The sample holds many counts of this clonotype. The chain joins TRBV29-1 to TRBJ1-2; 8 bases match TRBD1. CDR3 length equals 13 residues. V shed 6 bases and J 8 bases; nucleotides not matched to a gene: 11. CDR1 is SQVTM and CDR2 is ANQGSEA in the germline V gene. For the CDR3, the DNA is TGCAGCGTCCGTGGACAGGGAGTTCTAGGCTACACCTTC. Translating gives CSVRGQGVLGYTF.

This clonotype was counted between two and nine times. DNA of the CDR3: TGTGCCAGCTCACCAACCGGCGGGGGAATGAACACTGAAGCTTTCTTT. Its translation: CASSPTGGGMNTEAFF. V gene TRBV18 combines with J gene TRBJ1-1, with TRBD1 as a possible D gene (5 bases). Germline loops: CDR1 KGHSH, CDR2 LQKENI. The CDR3 runs to 16 residues. V was pared by 2 bases and J by 0 bases, with 13 bases between.

This chain's CDR3 is CASSVIRVRTSGRAGRNEQFF. The CDR3 nucleotides are TGTGCCAGCAGCGTGATTAGGGTCCGGACTAGCGGGAGGGCCGGTCGGAATGAGCAGTTCTTC. The chain employs TRBV11-1 and TRBJ2-1; 15 bases fit TRBD2. After removal of 5 bases from V and 7 bases from J, the junction contained 21 bases not matched to a gene. The length of the CDR3 is 21 residues. Germline V gives CDR1 SGHAT, CDR2 FQDESV (reference sequence).

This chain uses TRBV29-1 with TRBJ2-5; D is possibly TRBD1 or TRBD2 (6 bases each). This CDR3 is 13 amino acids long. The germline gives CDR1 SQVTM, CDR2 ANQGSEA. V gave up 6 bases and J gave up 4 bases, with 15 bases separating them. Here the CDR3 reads CSVRGRALETQYF. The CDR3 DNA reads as TGCAGCGTCCGGGGGCGGGCGCTAGAGACCCAGTACTTC. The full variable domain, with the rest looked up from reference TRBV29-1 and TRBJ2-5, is SAVISQKPSRDICQRGTSLTIQCQVDSQVTMMFWYRQQPGQSLTLIATANQGSEATYESGFVIDKFPISRPNLTFSTLTVSNMSPEDSSIYLCSVRGRALETQYFGPGTRLLVL.

The DNA of the CDR3 is TGTGCCAGCAGTGAAGTAGGGACTAGCGGGAGGGCCGGGGAGACCCAGTACTTC. Its protein is CASSEVGTSGRAGETQYF. The chain combines TRBV6-1 with TRBJ2-5; 16 bases are shared with TRBD2. Germline CDR1 MNHNS, CDR2 SASEGT. There are 18 residues in the CDR3. V shed 1 base and J 5 bases; nucleotides not matched to a gene: 7.

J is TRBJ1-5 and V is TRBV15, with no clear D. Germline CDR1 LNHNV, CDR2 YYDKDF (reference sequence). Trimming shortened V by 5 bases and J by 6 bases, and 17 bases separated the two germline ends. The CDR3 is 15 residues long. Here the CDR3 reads CATSLRSTATQPQHF. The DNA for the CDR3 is TGTGCCACCAGCCTCCGATCTACGGCGACTCAGCCCCAGCATTTT.

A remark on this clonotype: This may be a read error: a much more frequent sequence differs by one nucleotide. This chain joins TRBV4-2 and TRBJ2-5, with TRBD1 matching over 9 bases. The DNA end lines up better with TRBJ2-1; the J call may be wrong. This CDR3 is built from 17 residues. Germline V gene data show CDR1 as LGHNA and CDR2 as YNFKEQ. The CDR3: CASSQEQNRGRAETQFF. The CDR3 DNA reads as TGTGCCAGCAGCCAAGAGCAAAACAGGGGGCGCGCGGAGACCCAGTTCTTC.

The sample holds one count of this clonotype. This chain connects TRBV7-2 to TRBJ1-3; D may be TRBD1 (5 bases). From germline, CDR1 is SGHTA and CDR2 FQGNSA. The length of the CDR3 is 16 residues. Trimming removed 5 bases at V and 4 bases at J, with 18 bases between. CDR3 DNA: TGTGCCAGCAGCAAGAGTGGGGCAGGGTCCGGAAACACCATATATTTT. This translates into CASSKSGAGSGNTIYF.

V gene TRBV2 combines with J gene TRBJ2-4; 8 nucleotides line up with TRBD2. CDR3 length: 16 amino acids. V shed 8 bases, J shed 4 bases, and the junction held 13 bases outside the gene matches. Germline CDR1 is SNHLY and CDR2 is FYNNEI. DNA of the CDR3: TGTGCCAGCTTGGACTATTCGGGACTAGATAAAAACATTCAGTACTTC. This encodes CASLDYSGLDKNIQYF.

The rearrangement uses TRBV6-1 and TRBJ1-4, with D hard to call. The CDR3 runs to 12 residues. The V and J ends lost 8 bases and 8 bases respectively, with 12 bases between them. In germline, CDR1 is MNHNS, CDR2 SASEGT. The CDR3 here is CASLGGQEKLFF. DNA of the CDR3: TGTGCCAGCCTGGGAGGGCAGGAAAAACTGTTTTTT.

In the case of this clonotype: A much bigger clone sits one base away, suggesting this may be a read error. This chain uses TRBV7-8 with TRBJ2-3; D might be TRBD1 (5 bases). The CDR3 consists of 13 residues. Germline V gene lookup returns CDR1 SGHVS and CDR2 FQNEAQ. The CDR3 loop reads CASSLVGPDAQYF. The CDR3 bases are TGTGCCAGCAGCTTAGTGGGGCCAGATGCGCAGTATTTT. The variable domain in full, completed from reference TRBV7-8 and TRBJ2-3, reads GAGVSQSPRYKVAKRGQDVALRCDPISGHVSLFWYQQALGQGPEFLTYFQNEAQLDKSGLPSDRFFAERPEGSVSTLKIQRTQQEDSAVYLCASSLVGPDAQYFGPGTRLTVL.